Listed here are 20 T cell receptor beta chains from one sample, sequenced in a study of cytomegalovirus exposure and HLA in healthy donors. PCR primers comprised 60 Vbeta and 13 Jbeta primers. Using immunoSEQ multiplex PCR, the repertoire was profiled, and TCRdb retains in-frame clones only, with some absent. The sample shows fewer than 100,000 clones, about 78% of them seen only once. Sequences were obtained from PBMCs. These TCRs come from a woman aged 40-49 years in good health and CMV-seropositive.

This clone came up a few times. This chain connects TRBV4-1 to TRBJ2-3; 11 bases line up with TRBD2. Germline CDR1 and CDR2: MGHRA and YSYEKL. This CDR3 contains 15 residues. V shed 4 bases and J 4 bases; nucleotides not matched to a gene: 4. CDR3 sequence: CASSLTSGSADTQYF. In DNA form, the CDR3 reads TGCGCCAGCAGCCTCACTAGCGGGAGTGCAGATACGCAGTATTTT.

The chain employs TRBV19 and TRBJ2-7, with TRBD2 as a possible D gene (6 bases). This CDR3 region has 13 residues. CDR1 and CDR2 from the germline V gene are LNHDA and SQIVND (reference sequence). V was shortened by 6 bases and J by 2 bases, with 11 bases between the two germline ends. CDR3 region: CASSGSSTYEQYF. The CDR3 nucleotides read TGTGCCAGTAGCGGGAGCTCCACCTACGAGCAGTACTTC.

V is TRBV5-1 and J is TRBJ2-5; perhaps TRBD1 as D (6 bases). The length of the CDR3 is 13 residues. CDR1 is SGHRS, CDR2 YFSETQ, per germline. The germline V and J ends were trimmed by 4 bases and 7 bases, with 14 bases remaining between them. The CDR3 reads CASSTGQPGTQYF. The CDR3, as DNA: TGCGCCAGCAGCACCGGACAGCCCGGGACCCAGTACTTC.

The V call is TRBV5-1, the J call TRBJ2-1; 7 bases agree with TRBD2. With 4 bases clipped from V and 0 bases from J, the junction kept 7 bases outside the gene matches. This CDR3 comprises 16 residues. Per the germline V gene, CDR1 is SGHRS and CDR2 is YFSETQ. The CDR3 coding sequence is TGCGCCAGCAGCCGACAAGCGGGAAGCTCCTACAATGAGCAGTTCTTC. Translating it yields CASSRQAGSSYNEQFF.

The genes are TRBV5-1 and TRBJ1-2; maybe TRBD1 (6 bases). The CDR3 contains 14 residues. V was pared by 4 bases and J by 7 bases, with 17 bases between. Germline values: CDR1 SGHRS, CDR2 YFSETQ. Here the CDR3 DNA reads TGCGCCAGCAGCCAAGGGGGAGGGAGCGGTGGCTACACCTTC. Protein: CASSQGGGSGGYTF.

This clone was detected a few times. The chain combines TRBV10-2 with TRBJ2-7; 13 bases fit TRBD2. V shed 7 bases and J 4 bases; nucleotides not matched to a gene: 4. CDR1 WSHSY and CDR2 SAAADI come from the germline V gene. The CDR3 length is 14 residues. Written as DNA, the CDR3 is TGCGCCAGCACCCTACTAGCGGGAGGGTACGAGCAGTACTTC. This translates into CASTLLAGGYEQYF.

This chain connects TRBV29-1 to TRBJ2-1; 11 bases align to TRBD2. Germline V gene sequence: CDR1 SQVTM, CDR2 ANQGSEA. The CDR3 length is 12 residues. V lost 7 bases to trimming and J lost 8 bases; unmatched junction nucleotides: 4. In DNA form, the CDR3 reads TGCAGCGCCGGGACTAGCGGTTATGAGCAGTTCTTC. Translating gives CSAGTSGYEQFF.

This chain uses TRBV5-1 with TRBJ1-2; no clear D. V was clipped by 4 bases and J by 8 bases, with 18 bases between them. Germline assignment: CDR1 SGHRS and CDR2 YFSETQ. The CDR3 totals 14 residues. The CDR3 region is CASSPFPQSWGYTF. In DNA, the CDR3 is TGCGCCAGCAGCCCATTCCCTCAAAGCTGGGGCTACACCTTC.

The chain uses TRBV5-1 and TRBJ1-2; TRBD1 agrees at 12 bases. This CDR3 is built from 15 residues. In germline, CDR1 is SGHRS, CDR2 YFSETQ. Unmatched junction bases numbered 6, after V lost 4 bases and J lost 5 bases. CDR3 region: CASSGGTGGVYGYTF. For the CDR3, the DNA is TGCGCCAGCAGCGGCGGGACAGGGGGCGTTTATGGCTACACCTTC.

The J gene is TRBJ2-1, the V gene TRBV11-2; 7 nucleotides match TRBD2. V lost 5 bases and J lost 13; bases outside the gene matches: 11. Per the germline V gene, CDR1 is SGHAT and CDR2 is FQNNGV. The CDR3 runs to 13 residues. The CDR3 region is CASSTWTSLGQFF. CDR3 nucleotide sequence: TGTGCCAGCAGCACGTGGACTAGTCTGGGCCAGTTCTTC.

The count of this clone is one. The chain is built from TRBV6-6 and TRBJ1-2; TRBD1 matches 9 bases. The V gene's germline CDR1 is MNHNY and CDR2 SVGAGI (reference sequence). V shed 5 bases, J shed 2 bases, and the junction held 6 bases outside the gene matches. The CDR3 extends over 15 amino acids. The chain's CDR3 is CASSRRDRVNYGYTF. The CDR3 DNA sequence: TGTGCCAGCAGTCGCCGGGACAGGGTGAACTATGGCTACACCTTC.

The chain combines TRBV7-9 with TRBJ2-3; 8 bases fit TRBD2. This CDR3 spans 14 amino acids. The V gene end was trimmed by 3 bases and the J gene end by 5 bases; junction bases not matched to a gene: 4. Germline CDR1 SEHNR, CDR2 FQNEAQ (reference sequence). The CDR3 region is CASSFRLARDTQYF. The CDR3 bases are TGTGCCAGCAGCTTCAGACTAGCGCGAGATACGCAGTATTTT.

This rearrangement joins TRBV27 to TRBJ2-7, with D possibly being TRBD1 (6 bases). The CDR3 spans 13 residues. From germline, CDR1 is MNHEY and CDR2 SMNVEV (reference sequence). V lost 5 bases and J 5 bases, leaving 13 bases between the germline ends. The CDR3 sequence: CASSHDRLNEQYF. The CDR3 nucleotides read TGTGCCAGCAGTCATGACAGGCTCAACGAGCAGTACTTC.

The chain recombines TRBV5-1 with TRBJ1-1; 10 bases agree with TRBD1. Germline-derived CDR1 and CDR2 are SGHRS and YFSETQ. J gave up 0 bases and V 0 bases, and 8 bases lay outside the gene matches. There are 18 residues in the CDR3. Written as DNA, the CDR3 is TGCGCCAGCAGCTTGGGACTCCGGGACAGGGGTTTGAACACTGAAGCTTTCTTT. Protein: CASSLGLRDRGLNTEAFF.

CDR3 DNA: TGTGCCAGCAGTGAAGTAGGGACAGCAACCACTGAAGCTTTCTTT. Translating it yields CASSEVGTATTEAFF. This rearrangement joins TRBV6-1 to TRBJ1-1, with 7 bases that match TRBD1. The CDR3 contains 15 residues. Germline V lookup: CDR1 MNHNS, CDR2 SASEGT. Unmatched junction bases numbered 6, after V lost 1 base and J lost 4 bases.

The rearrangement links TRBV6-6 to TRBJ2-5; TRBD2 aligns across 8 bases. Germline CDR1 and CDR2: MNHNY and SVGAGI (reference sequence). Trimming cost V 9 bases and J 5 bases; bases outside gene matches: 11. The length of the CDR3 is 14 residues. CDR3 sequence (DNA): TGTGCCAGGACGGGAGGGCCTGTCAGGGAGACCCAGTACTTC. Translating it yields CARTGGPVRETQYF.

This clone was recorded a few times. The chain has TRBV5-1 and TRBJ2-5, with 7 bases aligning to TRBD1. The J call may be in error: the DNA end matches TRBJ2-7 better. CDR3 length: 15 amino acids. The germline CDR1 and CDR2 sequences are SGHRS and YFSETQ. The CDR3 is CASSLGWDSSYEQYF. CDR3 coding DNA: TGCGCCAGCAGCTTGGGATGGGACAGTTCCTACGAGCAGTACTTC.

This sequence joins TRBV9 and TRBJ2-3, with a possible D match to TRBD2 (7 bases). This CDR3 spans 16 amino acids. Germline-derived CDR1 and CDR2 are SGDLS and YYNGEE. V was pared by 4 bases and J by 3 bases, with 18 bases between. This CDR3 is CASSQGGGDGTDTQYF. The CDR3 nucleotides are TGTGCCAGCAGCCAAGGGGGAGGGGACGGGACAGATACGCAGTATTTT.

This clone was recorded a few times. J is TRBJ2-1 and V is TRBV19; D might be TRBD1 (5 bases). Per germline, CDR1 LNHDA and CDR2 SQIVND (reference sequence). The CDR3 covers 15 residues. Trimming took 3 bases from V and 3 from J, leaving 12 bases between them. CDR3 residues: CASSISRQGYNEQFF. As DNA, the CDR3 is TGTGCCAGTAGTATCTCTAGGCAGGGCTACAATGAGCAGTTCTTC.

The gene calls are TRBV6-5 and TRBJ1-1; possible D gene TRBD1, 5 bases. This CDR3 contains 14 residues. The germline V gene has CDR1 MNHEY and CDR2 SVGAGI. V was clipped by 2 bases and J by 4 bases, with 11 bases between them. CDR3 nucleotides: TGTGCCAGCAGTTACGGGCAGGGTCCCACTGAAGCTTTCTTT. Encoded protein: CASSYGQGPTEAFF.